These 15 T cell receptor beta chains share one sample of origin, sequenced in a study of cytomegalovirus exposure and HLA in healthy donors. The PCR made use of 60 Vbeta and 13 Jbeta primers. Profiled with immunoSEQ multiplex PCR; TCRdb holds only in-frame clones, not every one. The sample carries about 160,000 clones, roughly 79% recorded once. The sequenced sample consisted of PBMCs. These TCRs come from a woman aged 45-65 years in good health and CMV-seropositive.

The chain couples TRBV4-3 to TRBJ1-1, with TRBD1 matching 7 bases. The junction had 11 bases not matched to a gene; V was cut back by 0 bases and J by 1 base. Per germline, CDR1 LGHNA and CDR2 YSLEER. There are 18 residues in the CDR3. For the CDR3, the DNA is TGCGCCAGCAGCCAAGACTCTAATTTCCGGGACAGGAACACTGAAGCTTTCTTT. Translation: CASSQDSNFRDRNTEAFF.

The chain is built from TRBV9 and TRBJ2-2; 11 positions agree with TRBD1. The germline V gene has CDR1 SGDLS and CDR2 YYNGEE. The CDR3 is 15 residues long. Germline trimming cut 3 bases from V and 5 bases from J; bases unmatched to any gene: 3. The CDR3 DNA reads TGTGCCAGCAGCGGAGGGACAGGGGGAACCGGGGAGCTGTTTTTT. This gives the protein CASSGGTGGTGELFF.

This clone was detected once. The chain is built from TRBV6-1 and TRBJ2-7, with 11 bases identical to TRBD2. Trimming cost V 0 bases and J 5 bases; bases outside gene matches: 9. The CDR3 is made up of 17 amino acids. The V gene's germline CDR1 is MNHNS and CDR2 SASEGT. The CDR3 is CASSEAGRLAGPDEQYF. The CDR3 DNA sequence: TGTGCCAGCAGTGAAGCGGGGAGACTAGCGGGACCAGACGAGCAGTACTTC.

The gene calls are TRBV10-3 and TRBJ2-6; D might be TRBD2 (5 bases). The ends were cut back, 9 bases at V and 4 bases at J, with 16 bases in the middle. The CDR3 sequence is 15 residues long. Germline assignment: CDR1 ENHRY and CDR2 SYGVKD. The CDR3 sequence is CAIGRGFQGANVLTF. DNA for the CDR3: TGTGCCATAGGACGGGGTTTCCAAGGGGCCAACGTCCTGACTTTC.

The chain recombines TRBV9 with TRBJ2-4, with D perhaps matching TRBD1 (5 bases). In germline, CDR1 is SGDLS, CDR2 YYNGEE. The CDR3 spans 14 residues. V lost 0 bases and J 8 bases, leaving 12 bases between the germline ends. CDR3 loop: CASSVGRAEDIQYF. The CDR3, as DNA: TGTGCCAGCAGCGTAGGCAGGGCGGAAGACATTCAGTACTTC.

This chain connects TRBV9 to TRBJ1-2; maybe TRBD1 (6 bases). Per germline, CDR1 SGDLS and CDR2 YYNGEE. This CDR3 has 14 residues. The ends were cut back, 1 base at V and 6 bases at J, with 13 bases in the middle. In DNA form, the CDR3 reads TGTGCCAGCAGCGTAAAACAGGGCAAGGATGGCTACACCTTC. Its translation: CASSVKQGKDGYTF.

The chain recombines TRBV7-2 with TRBJ2-5, with D uncertain. Per the germline V gene, CDR1 is SGHTA and CDR2 is FQGNSA. This CDR3 region has 15 residues. V gave up 3 bases and J gave up 3 bases, with 14 bases separating them. The CDR3 spells CASSLAENREETQYF. The CDR3 DNA reads as TGTGCCAGCAGCTTGGCAGAAAACAGAGAAGAGACCCAGTACTTC.

The table lists this clone with a few counts. The rearrangement joins TRBV4-1 to TRBJ1-3; 8 bases fit TRBD1. Germline values: CDR1 MGHRA, CDR2 YSYEKL. The CDR3 runs to 16 residues. V dropped 3 bases and J dropped 3; count of bases not matched to a gene: 7. The CDR3 loop is CASSHIQGAIGNTIYF. The CDR3 DNA reads TGCGCCAGCAGCCATATTCAGGGGGCGATTGGAAACACCATATATTTT.

This clone was seen only a few times. CDR3: CASSYSSLELRNTIYF. CDR3 in DNA: TGTGCCAGCAGTTACTCTTCGTTGGAGTTACGGAACACCATATATTTT. The J gene is TRBJ1-3, the V gene TRBV6-5; no definite D call. Trimming took 0 bases from V and 7 from J, leaving 16 bases between them. This CDR3 is built from 16 residues. Germline V gives CDR1 MNHEY, CDR2 SVGAGI.

CDR3 bases: TGTGCCAGTAGTCTTCGACTCCCAGCGGCATACAATGAGCAGTTCTTC. Translating it yields CASSLRLPAAYNEQFF. J is TRBJ2-1 and V is TRBV19, with D maybe TRBD2 (5 bases). This CDR3 is built from 16 residues. Germline values: CDR1 LNHDA, CDR2 SQIVND (reference sequence). Trimming left V 5 bases short and J 4 bases short, with 18 bases between.

This chain joins TRBV6-1 and TRBJ2-7; a possible D gene is TRBD1 (7 bases). This CDR3 spans 12 amino acids. V dropped 3 bases and J dropped 6 bases, with 9 bases sitting between them. Germline CDR1 reads MNHNS; CDR2 reads SASEGT. The CDR3 is CASSDRGVEQYF. The DNA for the CDR3 is TGTGCCAGCAGTGACAGGGGGGTCGAGCAGTACTTC.

The chain couples TRBV7-8 to TRBJ2-5, with TRBD2 matching 7 bases. Looked up from germline, CDR1 is SGHVS and CDR2 is FQNEAQ. V lost 1 base to trimming and J lost 2 bases; unmatched junction nucleotides: 4. The CDR3 length is 15 residues. As DNA, the CDR3 is TGTGCCAGCAGCTTAGAACTAGCGTTTCAAGAGACCCAGTACTTC. Translating it yields CASSLELAFQETQYF. The full variable domain, with the rest looked up from reference TRBV7-8 and TRBJ2-5, is GAGVSQSPRYKVAKRGQDVALRCDPISGHVSLFWYQQALGQGPEFLTYFQNEAQLDKSGLPSDRFFAERPEGSVSTLKIQRTQQEDSAVYLCASSLELAFQETQYFGPGTRLLVL.

The chain combines TRBV30 with TRBJ2-7; possible D gene TRBD1, 5 bases. Germline V gene lookup returns CDR1 GTSNPN and CDR2 SVGIG (reference sequence). The V and J ends lost 2 bases and 4 bases respectively, with 6 bases between them. The length of the CDR3 is 11 residues. For the CDR3, the DNA is TGTGCCTGGAGTCCAGGGTACGAGCAGTACTTC. Translating it yields CAWSPGYEQYF.

The genes are TRBV5-4 and TRBJ1-2; D gene ambiguous. The CDR3 has 11 residues. Per the germline V gene, CDR1 is SGHNT and CDR2 is YYREEE (reference sequence). Trimming cost V 5 bases and J 4 bases, with 6 bases left between them. CDR3 sequence reads: CASRPSYGYTF. CDR3 nucleotide sequence: TGTGCCAGCAGACCCAGCTATGGCTACACCTTC.

The chain joins TRBV28 to TRBJ2-7, with D perhaps TRBD2 (6 bases). The CDR3 is 13 amino acids. V was trimmed by 3 bases and J by 5 bases, leaving 11 bases between them. The V gene's germline CDR1 is MDHEN and CDR2 SYDVKM. The CDR3: CASSLHGGDEQYF. The DNA of the CDR3 is TGTGCCAGCAGTTTGCATGGCGGGGACGAGCAGTACTTC.